A selection of T cell receptor beta chains follows, all from one sample in a study of blood T cells in healthy people across ages. In TCRdb, the 5' RACE reads were re-called with MiXCR into one record per CDR3 protein. The sample comprises approximately 690,000 distinct CDR3 sequences, around two fifths of which are singletons, and about 30% rests with the top ten. The source material was blood. The receptors come from a man older than 75 in good health. The CDR3 runs from the conserved cysteine through the conserved F or W. The D gene is left open where the match is weak. Where a row states a size, it is once, few, many or the class of an expanded clone; other rows omit it.

j_gene	abundance	d_gene	v_gene	CDR3aa	CDR3nt
TRBJ2-3	.	.	TRBV12-3/TRBV12-4	CASSIAWGDTQYF	TGTGCCAGCAGCATAGCGTGGGGGGATACGCAGTATTTT
TRBJ1-5	.	.	TRBV20-1	CSATSQNSNQPQHF	TGCAGTGCTACGAGCCAGAATAGCAATCAGCCCCAGCATTTT
TRBJ2-7	few	TRBD2	TRBV7-2	CASSLSGLVSYEQYF	TGTGCCAGCAGCTTATCGGGACTAGTCTCCTACGAGCAGTACTTC
TRBJ1-1	.	.	TRBV11-2	CASSLGPTGNTEAFF	TGTGCCAGCAGCTTAGGCCCAACAGGGAATACTGAAGCTTTCTTT
TRBJ2-7	many	.	TRBV14	CASSQVSTPGSYEQYF	TGTGCCAGCAGCCAAGTTTCTACCCCAGGGAGCTACGAGCAGTACTTC
TRBJ1-2	.	.	TRBV21-1	CASSMDRRGGNYGYTF	TGTGCCAGCAGCATGGACAGGCGCGGGGGGAACTATGGCTACACCTTC
TRBJ2-3	.	TRBD2	TRBV5-1	CASSLAASGGTDTQYF	TGCGCCAGCAGCTTGGCGGCTAGCGGGGGCACAGATACGCAGTATTTT
TRBJ2-7	.	.	TRBV20-1	CSAPPPRVPYEQYF	TGCAGTGCTCCTCCCCCCAGGGTACCCTACGAGCAGTACTTC
TRBJ2-7	.	.	TRBV9	CASSKSTRSYEQYF	TGTGCCAGCAGCAAAAGTACAAGGTCCTACGAGCAGTACTTC
TRBJ2-3	few	.	TRBV24-1	CATSDLTGIGDTQYF	TGTGCCACCAGTGATTTGACAGGGATAGGAGATACGCAGTATTTT
TRBJ2-1	.	TRBD1	TRBV6-2/TRBV6-3	CASSLLPGQYNEQFF	TGTGCCAGCAGTCTACTACCGGGACAGTACAATGAGCAGTTCTTC
TRBJ2-4	.	TRBD1	TRBV28	CASSLQGAPKNIQYF	TGTGCCAGCAGTCTACAGGGGGCTCCCAAAAACATTCAGTACTTC
TRBJ2-3	few	.	TRBV6-2/TRBV6-3	CASSVAGDTQYF	TGTGCCAGCAGTGTAGCCGGGGATACGCAGTATTTT
TRBJ2-1	many	TRBD2	TRBV20-1	CSARDWVAGVHEQFF	TGCAGTGCTAGAGATTGGGTAGCGGGAGTCCATGAGCAGTTCTTC
TRBJ2-1	.	.	TRBV5-1	CASSLVAGMNEQFF	TGCGCCAGCAGCTTGGTCGCAGGGATGAACGAGCAGTTCTTC
TRBJ2-5	.	.	TRBV6-5	CASSLFGLRQETQYF	TGTGCCAGCAGTTTGTTCGGACTGAGACAAGAGACCCAGTACTTC
TRBJ2-5	.	.	TRBV29-1	CSVVSQETQYF	TGCAGCGTTGTTTCGCAAGAGACCCAGTACTTC
TRBJ1-2	.	.	TRBV4-1	CASSQDLPARVTANYGYTF	TGCGCCAGCAGCCAAGATCTTCCCGCCAGGGTGACCGCTAACTATGGCTACACCTTC
TRBJ2-7	.	.	TRBV7-9	CASSWLDGSPYEQYF	TGTGCCAGCAGCTGGTTAGACGGAAGTCCCTACGAGCAGTACTTC
TRBJ2-1	few	.	TRBV6-2/TRBV6-3	CACGRGNSYNEQFF	TGTGCCTGCGGAAGGGGTAACTCCTACAATGAGCAGTTCTTC